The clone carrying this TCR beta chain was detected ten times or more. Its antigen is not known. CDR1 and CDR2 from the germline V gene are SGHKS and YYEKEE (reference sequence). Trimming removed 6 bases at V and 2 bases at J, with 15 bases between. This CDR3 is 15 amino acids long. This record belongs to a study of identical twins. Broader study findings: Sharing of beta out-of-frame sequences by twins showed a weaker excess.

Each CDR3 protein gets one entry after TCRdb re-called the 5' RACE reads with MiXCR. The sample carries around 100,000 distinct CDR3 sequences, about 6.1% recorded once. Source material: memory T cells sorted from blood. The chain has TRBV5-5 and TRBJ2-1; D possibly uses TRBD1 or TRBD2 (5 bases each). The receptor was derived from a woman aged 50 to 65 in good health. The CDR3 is CASTTGTGPYNEQFF. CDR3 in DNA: TGTGCCAGCACCACCGGGACGGGCCCCTACAATGAGCAGTTCTTC.